The TCR beta chain under discussion was sequenced for a study of control samples from healthy donors and cancer patients (dated by TCRdb to about 2020). The library was obtained by the immunoSEQ multiplex PCR assay. TCRdb provides this immuneACCESS table in a form limited to in-frame rearrangements. Some clones are lacking; in checked studies, under half of them reflect an unresolved V gene, and why the rest are absent is not known. This sample comprises 90,000 to 150,000 clones, about 91% of them detected only once. The ten largest make up 3.4% of the sample. Notes on this clone: What antigen it recognizes has not been identified. No clone much larger than this one lies a single base away; base qualities are absent.

The CDR3 contains 14 residues, cysteine and phenylalanine counted. The read is trimmed to its CDR3 DNA, 42 bases read in frame from base 1. According to the germline V gene (reference sequence), CDR1 reads MNHNY and CDR2 reads SVGAGI. Trimming costs V 0 bases and J 3 bases, and their ends lie 6 bases apart. This TCR came from a man aged 35 to 55 in good health. Sequencing input: blood. The chain links TRBV6-6 with TRBJ1-3; a confident D gene designation cannot be given. This receptor has the CDR3 CASSYSTIGNTIYF. The nucleotide sequence reads as follows: TGTGCCAGCAGTTACTCGACAATTGGAAACACCATATATTTT.